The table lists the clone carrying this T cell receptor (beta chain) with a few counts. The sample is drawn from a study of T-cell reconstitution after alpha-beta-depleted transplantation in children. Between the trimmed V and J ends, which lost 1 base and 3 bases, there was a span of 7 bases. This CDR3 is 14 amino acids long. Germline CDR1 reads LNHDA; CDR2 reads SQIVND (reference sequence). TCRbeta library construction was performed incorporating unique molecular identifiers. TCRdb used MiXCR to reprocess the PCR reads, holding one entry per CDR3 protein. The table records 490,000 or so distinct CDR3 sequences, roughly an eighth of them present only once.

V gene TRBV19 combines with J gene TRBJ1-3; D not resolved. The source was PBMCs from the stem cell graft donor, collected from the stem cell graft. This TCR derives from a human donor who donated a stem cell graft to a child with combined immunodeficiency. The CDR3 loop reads CASSIASRGNTIYF. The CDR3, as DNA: TGTGCCAGTAGTATAGCATCGCGTGGAAACACCATATATTTT.